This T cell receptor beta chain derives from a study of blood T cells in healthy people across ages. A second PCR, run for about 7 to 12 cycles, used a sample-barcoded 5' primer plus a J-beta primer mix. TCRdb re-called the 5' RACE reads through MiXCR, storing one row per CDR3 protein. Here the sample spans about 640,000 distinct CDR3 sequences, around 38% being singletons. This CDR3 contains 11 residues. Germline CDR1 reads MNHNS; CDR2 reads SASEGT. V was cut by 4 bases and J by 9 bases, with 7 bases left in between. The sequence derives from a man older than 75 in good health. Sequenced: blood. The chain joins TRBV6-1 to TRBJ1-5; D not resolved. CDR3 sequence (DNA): TGTGCCAGCAGTGCGGTTCGGCCCCAGCATTTT. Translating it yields CASSAVRPQHF.